This T cell receptor (beta chain) originates from a study of blood T cell repertoires in COVID-19. Across the whole study: The study drew acute and convalescent COVID-19 samples from the United States, Italy and Spain. PBMCs, B-cell-depleted T cells, or T cells were the source of the cDNA or gDNA that made up the material.

The ends were cut back, 3 bases at V and 5 bases at J, with 14 bases in the middle. This CDR3 is 15 amino acids long. CDR1 is LGHDT and CDR2 is YNNKEL in the germline V gene (reference sequence). This clone came up a few times. Per the original methods: For nucleated cells, counts were estimated from reference gene primer amplification. Here immunoSEQ multiplex PCR was the method, and the copy in TCRdb shows in-frame clones only, minus some. V and J calls and clone size are those listed in that table; D and trimming were worked out from the DNA. The data contain roughly 190,000 clones, about 85% of them singletons.

The V and J genes are TRBV3-1 (or the pseudogene TRBV3-2) and TRBJ2-1, with a possible D match to TRBD2 (5 bases). This clonotype was sampled from a man aged 55 to 70 with active or convalescent COVID-19. Input material: peripheral blood. The CDR3 DNA follows: TGTGCCAGCAGCCACCTAGACACGAGGGACAATGAGCAGTTCTTC. Residues: CASSHLDTRDNEQFF.